This note documents a single TCR beta chain sequence. Its antigen is undetermined. The sample is drawn from a study of cytomegalovirus exposure and HLA in healthy donors. On the study more broadly: The study placed approximately 78% of its roughly 430 genotyped donors in the Caucasian-associated ancestry cluster.

The PCR employed 60 Vbeta primers together with 13 Jbeta primers. Here immunoSEQ multiplex PCR was the method, and the copy in TCRdb shows in-frame clones only, minus some. The data hold about 120,000 clones, with around 78% observed a single time. General study points: The HLA-A and HLA-B alleles of most subjects were reportedly predicted accurately from TCR beta sequences.

Nominal health characterized the donors when sampled, though unrecorded immune exposures were likely. CDR1 and CDR2 (germline): SGHRS, YFSETQ. V was pared by 0 bases and J by 6 bases, with 11 bases of the junction left unmatched. The length of the CDR3 is 16 residues. This TCR came from a woman aged 40 to 50 in good health and CMV-seronegative. The sequencing input was PBMCs. The chain recombines TRBV5-1 with TRBJ2-7; 8 bases map to TRBD1. CDR3 bases: TGCGCCAGCAGCTTGGTAACCGGGACAGGAGGGTCCGAGCAGTACTTC. Residues: CASSLVTGTGGSEQYF.